Following are 15 T cell receptor beta chains from one sample sequenced in a study of technical replicates of blood from a handful of donors. Profiled with immunoSEQ multiplex PCR; TCRdb holds only in-frame clones, not every one. Altogether 75,000 to 90,000 clones are present, about 92% being singletons, with the ten largest covering roughly 0.36%. Sequences were obtained from T cells isolated from PBMCs. Every receptor here comes from a human donor in good health.

The CDR3 reads CASSLIGGRVDEQYF. The CDR3 region has the DNA TGTGCCAGCAGCTTAATTGGCGGGAGAGTGGACGAGCAGTACTTC. The chain carries TRBV11-3 and TRBJ2-7; 7 bases are a match to TRBD2. V was pared by 2 bases and J by 5 bases, with 9 bases of the junction left unmatched. Germline CDR1 and CDR2: SGHNT and YENEEA. The CDR3 loop spans 15 amino acids. Full variable domain (outside the CDR3, taken from reference TRBV11-3 and TRBJ2-7): EAGVVQSPRYKIIEKKQPVAFWCNPISGHNTLYWYLQNLGQGPELLIRYENEEAVDDSQLPKDRFSAERLKGVDSTLKIQPAELGDSAVYLCASSLIGGRVDEQYFGPGTRLTVT.

This clone has a single count. This chain connects TRBV2 to TRBJ2-7, with D perhaps matching TRBD2 (5 bases). This CDR3 has 15 residues. The germline V and J ends were trimmed by 6 bases and 0 bases, with 15 bases remaining between them. CDR1 and CDR2 (germline): SNHLY, FYNNEI. For the CDR3, the DNA is TGTGCCAGCAGATACGCCTGGGAGCCCTCCTACGAGCAGTACTTC. It specifies CASRYAWEPSYEQYF.

V is TRBV19 and J is TRBJ2-1; possible D gene TRBD2, 5 bases. This CDR3 is built from 16 residues. The V end was cut by 3 bases, the J end by 9 bases, with 21 bases between. The germline gives CDR1 LNHDA, CDR2 SQIVND (reference sequence). CDR3 sequence: CASSMGLGRHEGEQFF. CDR3 DNA sequence: TGTGCCAGTAGTATGGGTCTCGGACGGCATGAGGGTGAGCAGTTCTTC.

The CDR3 is CATSREGGTNEKLFF. CDR3 bases: TGTGCCACCAGCAGAGAAGGGGGAACTAATGAAAAACTGTTTTTT. The rearrangement links TRBV15 to TRBJ1-4, with D possibly TRBD1 on 6 matching bases. The germline V gene encodes CDR1 LNHNV and CDR2 YYDKDF (reference sequence). V lost 0 bases and J lost 1, with 6 bases in between. The CDR3 length is 15 residues.

The chain recombines TRBV19 with TRBJ2-7, with TRBD1 identical over 7 bases. CDR1 and CDR2 from the germline V gene are LNHDA and SQIVND (reference sequence). The V and J ends lost 9 bases and 3 bases, in that order; junction bases with no gene match: 14. There are 15 residues in the CDR3. CDR3 protein: CASAYRGQEYYEQYF. CDR3 sequence (DNA): TGTGCCAGCGCGTATCGAGGACAGGAGTACTACGAGCAGTACTTC.

The chain has TRBV30 and TRBJ2-2; D is undetermined. The V gene's germline CDR1 is GTSNPN and CDR2 SVGIG (reference sequence). V lost 0 bases and J lost 7, with 9 bases in between. CDR3 length: 13 residues. CDR3 loop: CAWSVAGDGELFF. The CDR3 bases are TGTGCCTGGAGTGTAGCAGGCGACGGGGAGCTGTTTTTT. Using reference TRBV30 and TRBJ2-2 for the parts outside the CDR3, the full variable domain is SQTIHQWPATLVQPVGSPLSLECTVEGTSNPNLYWYRQAAGRGLQLLFYSVGIGQISSEVPQNLSASRPQDRQFILSSKKLLLSDSGFYLCAWSVAGDGELFFGEGSRLTVL.

The chain has TRBV6-5 and TRBJ2-7; TRBD1 matches 8 bases. CDR3 length: 15 residues. J was trimmed by 3 bases and V by 5 bases; bases with no gene match: 9. Germline V lookup: CDR1 MNHEY, CDR2 SVGAGI. CDR3 nucleotide sequence: TGTGCCAGCAGTAGAGACAGGGGAGCCTACTACGAGCAGTACTTC. Protein product: CASSRDRGAYYEQYF.

V is TRBV4-1 and J is TRBJ2-1; 8 bases are a match to TRBD2. Germline V gives CDR1 MGHRA, CDR2 YSYEKL. V lost 0 bases to trimming and J lost 7 bases; unmatched junction nucleotides: 8. The CDR3 is 16 amino acids. This CDR3 is CASSQDPGTSRNEQFF. In DNA form, the CDR3 reads TGCGCCAGCAGCCAAGATCCCGGGACTAGTAGGAATGAGCAGTTCTTC.

The J gene is TRBJ1-1, the V gene TRBV7-8; a weak D match, TRBD1 (5 bases). CDR3 length: 14 amino acids. V was cut by 7 bases and J by 4 bases, with 16 bases left in between. CDR1 is SGHVS and CDR2 is FQNEAQ in the germline V gene. The CDR3 region is CASTPGGIGTEAFF. The CDR3 nucleotides are TGTGCCAGCACCCCGGGGGGTATAGGCACTGAAGCTTTCTTT.

This sequence joins TRBV14 and TRBJ1-2; D remains ambiguous. The CDR3 has 12 amino acids. Trimming cost V 1 base and J 4 bases, with 4 bases left between them. Germline lookup yields CDR1 SGHDN and CDR2 FVKESK. The CDR3 spells CASSQAFYGYTF. The CDR3, as DNA: TGTGCCAGCAGCCAAGCTTTCTATGGCTACACCTTC.

V and J are TRBV5-6 and TRBJ2-5; TRBD2 aligns across 14 bases. The CDR3 covers 19 residues. Germline V gives CDR1 SGHDT, CDR2 YYEEEE. The trim removed 2 bases at V and 0 bases at J, leaving 9 bases unmatched. The CDR3 reads CASSFVTSGRVGYQETQYF. CDR3 DNA: TGTGCCAGCAGCTTCGTGACTAGCGGGAGGGTTGGTTACCAAGAGACCCAGTACTTC. The complete variable domain, with remaining parts taken from reference TRBV5-6 and TRBJ2-5, reads DAGVTQSPTHLIKTRGQQVTLRCSPKSGHDTVSWYQQALGQGPQFIFQYYEEEERQRGNFPDRFSGHQFPNYSSELNVNALLLGDSALYLCASSFVTSGRVGYQETQYFGPGTRLLVL.

The chain links TRBV14 to TRBJ1-1, with 8 positions matching TRBD1. CDR1 SGHDN and CDR2 FVKESK come from the germline V gene. V dropped 8 bases and J dropped 8; count of bases not matched to a gene: 13. This CDR3 contains 14 residues. The CDR3 bases are TGTGCCAGCGGGGATGGACAGGGAGGGAAAGAAGCTTTCTTT. Translation: CASGDGQGGKEAFF. The whole variable domain, filled in from reference TRBV14 and TRBJ1-1, reads EAGVTQFPSHSVIEKGQTVTLRCDPISGHDNLYWYRRVMGKEIKFLLHFVKESKQDESGMPNNRFLAERTGGTYSTLKVQPAELEDSGVYFCASGDGQGGKEAFFGQGTRLTVV.

This sequence joins TRBV5-1 and TRBJ2-3, with 9 bases identical to TRBD2. Germline V gives CDR1 SGHRS, CDR2 YFSETQ. Germline trimming cut 3 bases from V and 4 bases from J; bases unmatched to any gene: 6. The CDR3 totals 15 residues. The CDR3 sequence: CASSSLAGVSDTQYF. The CDR3, as DNA: TGCGCCAGCAGCTCATTAGCGGGAGTTTCAGATACGCAGTATTTT.

This chain links TRBV21-1 with TRBJ2-2; the table's D gene call, TRBD1, was not cross checked with the DNA. TRBV21-1 is a pseudogene locus. CDR3 size: 14 residues. The CDR3 sequence: CASLTGRNTGELFF. The CDR3 DNA sequence: TGTGCCAGCTTAACAGGGAGGAACACCGGGGAGCTGTTTTTT.

The chain employs TRBV11-2 and TRBJ2-7; the D is unclear. The germline V and J ends were trimmed by 3 bases and 5 bases, with 11 bases remaining between them. This CDR3 region has 13 residues. Germline V CDR1 and CDR2: SGHAT, FQNNGV. The CDR3 is CASSFSGSNEQYF. The DNA for the CDR3 is TGTGCCAGCAGCTTTTCTGGTTCTAACGAGCAGTACTTC.